This T cell receptor beta chain was obtained from a study of OX40 agonist ivuxolimab in advanced cancers. Whole-study context: A diagnosis of hepatocellular carcinoma, melanoma, renal cell or head and neck cancer was present in dose-escalation patients. Prior therapy, whether anti-PD-1, anti-PD-L1 or anti-CTLA-4, was allowed, and less than 45% had some.

Here immunoSEQ multiplex PCR was the method, and the copy in TCRdb shows in-frame clones only, minus some. This table holds about 60,000 clones, 86% found once. In this sample, this clone turned up a few times. The antigen is unknown. V lost 8 bases and J 5 bases, leaving 7 bases between the germline ends. This CDR3 comprises 11 residues. Looked up from germline, CDR1 is SNHLY and CDR2 is FYNNEI. Findings and caveats of the study: Mean expanded clone counts were higher in CD8+ than CD4+ T cells. At doses 0.1 to 3.0 mg/kg, CD4+ and CD8+ clones expanded.

The chain is built from TRBV2 and TRBJ1-5, with D hard to call. The source of this sequence is an adult with an advanced solid tumor such as melanoma, head and neck, liver or kidney cancer. The sample here was CD4+ or CD8+ T cells sorted from blood, taken in a trial of the OX40 agonist ivuxolimab. The CDR3 sequence is CASGWDQPQHF. In nucleotides, the CDR3 is TGTGCCAGCGGGTGGGATCAGCCCCAGCATTTT. Based on the CDR3 plus reference TRBV2 and TRBJ1-5, the full variable domain is EPEVTQTPSHQVTQMGQEVILRCVPISNHLYFYWYRQILGQKVEFLVSFYNNEISEKSEIFDDQFSVERPDGSNFTLKIRSTKLEDSAMYFCASGWDQPQHFGDGTRLSIL.